This paragraph reports one T cell receptor (beta chain). The antigen remains unidentified. This specimen belongs to a study of cytomegalovirus exposure and HLA in healthy donors. Study-wide findings and caveats: Most likely, a cluster of highly shared sequence variants arose as a sequencing artifact. Through in vitro validation, a few CMV-associated chains were shown to be specific for CMV antigens. Cytomegalovirus-associated TCR beta chains were listed, numbering over 150. Earlier analysis found most TCR beta V segments productive about 90% or about 30% of the time.

PCR involved 60 Vbeta and 13 Jbeta primers. Profiling relied on immunoSEQ multiplex PCR, and the TCRdb table lists in-frame clones only, not all of them. The sample yields about 67,000 clones, roughly 80% seen once. Germline lookup yields CDR1 SNHLY and CDR2 FYNNEI. The CDR3 sequence is 14 residues long. Trimming cost V 4 bases and J 5 bases, with 15 bases left between them. This receptor was taken from a woman aged 30 to 39 in good health and CMV-seronegative. The sample consisted of PBMCs. This chain connects TRBV2 to TRBJ2-7, with D maybe TRBD1 (5 bases). CDR3 sequence: CASSVSRQGHEQYF. The DNA for the CDR3 is TGTGCCAGCAGTGTAAGCAGGCAGGGCCACGAGCAGTACTTC. The complete variable domain, with remaining parts taken from reference TRBV2 and TRBJ2-7, reads EPEVTQTPSHQVTQMGQEVILRCVPISNHLYFYWYRQILGQKVEFLVSFYNNEISEKSEIFDDQFSVERPDGSNFTLKIRSTKLEDSAMYFCASSVSRQGHEQYFGPGTRLTVT.